This entry features one T cell receptor beta chain sequence. What it binds is unknown. TCRdb analysed the reads with MiXCR anew, one entry per CDR3 protein. The sample records tens of thousands of distinct CDR3 sequences, roughly 60% being singletons. This entry comes from a study of type 1 regulatory T cells. Study overall: This in vitro CD4 product, T-allo10, is enriched for Tr1 cells and alloantigen-specific.

This CDR3 comprises 15 residues. Germline values: CDR1 KGHSH, CDR2 LQKENI. Losses at the gene ends were 3 bases for V and 5 bases for J; bases not matched to a gene: 3. Study-wide results and limits: Compared with non-type 1 regulatory T cells, type 1 regulatory T cells showed a more restricted TCR repertoire.

The chain carries TRBV18 and TRBJ2-2; 10 nucleotides align to TRBD1. This receptor was obtained from a human donor in good health. The sample was cultured non-Tr1 T cells, either the whole culture or a sorted T cell fraction (not recorded which). The CDR3 reads CASSPDRGRTGELFF. In nucleotides, the CDR3 is TGTGCCAGCTCACCTGACAGGGGGCGAACCGGGGAGCTGTTTTTT. Filled out from reference TRBV18 and TRBJ2-2, the complete variable domain reads NAGVMQNPRHLVRRRGQEARLRCSPMKGHSHVYWYRQLPEEGLKFMVYLQKENIIDESGMPKERFSAEFPKEGPSILRIQQVVRGDSAAYFCASSPDRGRTGELFFGEGSRLTVL.